The 17 T cell receptor beta chains reported below all come from one sample, sequenced in a study of control samples from healthy donors and cancer patients. The method was immunoSEQ multiplex PCR; TCRdb's version includes in-frame clones alone and lacks a portion of them. There are 120,000 to 150,000 clones in the sample; more than 85% occur only once, and approximately 8.6% lies in the top ten. The sequenced sample was blood. These receptors were obtained from a woman under 40 in good health.

This chain links TRBV11-3 with TRBJ2-5; tentative D call: TRBD2 (7 bases). The CDR3 is 16 amino acids. The V gene's germline CDR1 is SGHNT and CDR2 YENEEA. Trimming took 6 bases from V and 0 from J, leaving 17 bases between them. The CDR3 is CASSRGGVGYQETQYF. The DNA of the CDR3 is TGTGCCAGCAGTCGAGGGGGGGTCGGGTACCAAGAGACCCAGTACTTC.

The chain carries TRBV29-1 and TRBJ2-5; D is perhaps TRBD1 or TRBD2 (6 bases each). From germline, CDR1 is SQVTM and CDR2 ANQGSEA. This CDR3 spans 12 amino acids. The V gene lost 6 bases and the J gene lost 2 bases, with 10 bases spanning the gap. The CDR3 DNA sequence: TGCAGCGTAGGGGGGCTGCAAGAGACCCAGTACTTC. Translation gives CSVGGLQETQYF.

The J gene is TRBJ2-3, the V gene TRBV10-3; 8 nucleotides agree with TRBD1. Germline V gene lookup returns CDR1 ENHRY and CDR2 SYGVKD. V dropped 0 bases and J dropped 6; count of bases not matched to a gene: 8. The CDR3 consists of 16 residues. The CDR3 coding sequence is TGTGCCATCAGTGAGTCGAAGGCAGGGGGCGCGGATACGCAGTATTTT. It is translated as CAISESKAGGADTQYF.

As concerns this clone: Other nucleotide sequences in the sample specify the same CDR3. The chain carries TRBV11-2 and TRBJ2-7, with TRBD1 as a possible D gene (6 bases). In germline, CDR1 is SGHAT, CDR2 FQNNGV. This CDR3 comprises 13 residues. The V end was cut by 3 bases, the J end by 4 bases, with 10 bases between. CDR3 nucleotide sequence: TGTGCCAGCAGCTTCGGGCAGGGGTACGAGCAGTACTTC. Protein product: CASSFGQGYEQYF.

The chain links TRBV5-5 to TRBJ1-2; TRBD1 is a possible D gene (5 bases). In germline, CDR1 is SGHKS, CDR2 YYEKEE (reference sequence). V lost 0 bases to trimming and J lost 4 bases, with 13 bases between them. The CDR3 has 15 residues. CDR3 loop: CASSLGREVSYGYTF. CDR3 DNA: TGTGCCAGCAGCTTGGGCAGGGAGGTTAGCTATGGCTACACCTTC.

The chain combines TRBV27 with TRBJ2-1, with 8 bases fitting TRBD2. CDR3 size: 14 residues. Losses at the gene ends were 5 bases for V and 9 bases for J; bases not matched to a gene: 9. Germline lookup yields CDR1 MNHEY and CDR2 SMNVEV (reference sequence). CDR3 in amino acids: CASSPIGTSSEQFF. The CDR3 coding sequence is TGTGCCAGCAGTCCCATCGGGACTAGTAGTGAGCAGTTCTTC.

The chain links TRBV19 to TRBJ1-1, with D unresolved. Germline V gene sequence: CDR1 LNHDA, CDR2 SQIVND (reference sequence). The CDR3 spans 14 residues. Trimming took 2 bases from V and 1 from J, leaving 8 bases between them. CDR3 DNA sequence: TGTGCCAGTAGTATAAACGAGCGGAACACTGAAGCTTTCTTT. As protein: CASSINERNTEAFF.

This clone has only a few counts. The CDR3 nucleotides are TGTGCCAGCGTAGAGAATTCACCCCTCCACTTT. Amino acid sequence: CASVENSPLHF. The genes are TRBV6-5 and TRBJ1-6; D is unclear. The V gene's germline CDR1 is MNHEY and CDR2 SVGAGI. Trimming took off 8 bases at V and 7 bases at J, with 6 bases between the two ends. This CDR3 has 11 residues.

The gene calls are TRBV5-8 and TRBJ2-5; 10 bases line up with TRBD2. The CDR3 is made up of 16 amino acids. V shed 4 bases, J shed 5 bases, and the junction held 11 bases outside the gene matches. Germline CDR1 and CDR2: SGHTS and YDEGEE. CDR3 in amino acids: CASSPGTSVTGETQYF. The CDR3 DNA reads TGTGCCAGCAGCCCGGGGACTAGCGTGACAGGGGAGACCCAGTACTTC.

This clone has a single count. This sequence joins TRBV5-1 and TRBJ1-4; D might be TRBD1 (6 bases). V was cut by 5 bases and J by 3 bases, with 14 bases left in between. Germline V gene lookup returns CDR1 SGHRS and CDR2 YFSETQ. The CDR3 has 15 residues. CDR3 DNA: TGCGCCAGCAGGCGCGGGGGCCCGCCTAATGAAAAACTGTTTTTT. This translates into CASRRGGPPNEKLFF.

V is TRBV28 and J is TRBJ2-3; 8 bases are a match to TRBD2. The junction had 7 bases not matched to a gene; V was cut back by 6 bases and J by 2 bases. Germline V gene sequence: CDR1 MDHEN, CDR2 SYDVKM. This CDR3 has 15 amino acids. The CDR3 loop is CASRSGSPNTDTQYF. CDR3 nucleotide sequence: TGTGCCAGCAGAAGCGGGAGTCCAAACACAGATACGCAGTATTTT.

This sequence joins TRBV5-1 and TRBJ2-1; 8 bases agree with TRBD2. The V segment lost 6 bases and the J segment 8 bases; nucleotides outside the gene matches: 10. The CDR3 has 14 residues. Germline V lookup: CDR1 SGHRS, CDR2 YFSETQ. In nucleotides, the CDR3 is TGCGCCAGCAACTTAAACCGGGGGGGATATGAGCAGTTCTTC. Translating gives CASNLNRGGYEQFF.

CDR3: CASRGTSGNGELFF. The CDR3 region has the DNA TGTGCCAGCAGAGGGACTAGCGGGAACGGGGAGCTGTTTTTT. This chain uses TRBV27 with TRBJ2-2; TRBD2 matches at 13 bases. Per the germline V gene, CDR1 is MNHEY and CDR2 is SMNVEV (reference sequence). The CDR3 sequence is 14 residues long. J lost 7 bases, V lost 6 bases, and 2 bases had no gene match.

V is TRBV25-1 and J is TRBJ1-2; perhaps TRBD1 as D (6 bases). The CDR3 extends over 13 amino acids. Trimming removed 5 bases from V and 8 bases from J, with 15 bases in between. Germline values: CDR1 MGHDK, CDR2 SYGVNS. The CDR3 reads CASSPGTHRGYTF. The CDR3 DNA reads as TGTGCCAGCAGTCCAGGGACACATCGGGGCTACACCTTC.

The chain is built from TRBV29-1 and TRBJ1-1; 7 positions match TRBD1. The CDR3 is made up of 16 amino acids. CDR1 SQVTM and CDR2 ANQGSEA come from the germline V gene. The V and J ends lost 4 bases and 0 bases, in that order; junction bases with no gene match: 11. CDR3: CSVAWDSATMNTEAFF. The CDR3 bases are TGCAGCGTTGCTTGGGACAGCGCAACAATGAACACTGAAGCTTTCTTT.

This chain joins TRBV7-3 and TRBJ2-5, with 7 bases fitting TRBD2. This CDR3 contains 13 residues. Germline V gene data show CDR1 as SGHTA and CDR2 as FQGTGA. J lost 3 bases, V lost 10 bases, and 8 bases had no gene match. The CDR3 DNA reads as TGTGCCACCGCGACTAGCTCCAAAGAGACCCAGTACTTC. Its protein product is CATATSSKETQYF.

The rearrangement links TRBV11-2 to TRBJ1-5; 8 bases are shared with TRBD1. With V trimmed by 5 bases and J by 3 bases, 6 bases remained unmatched. The germline CDR1 and CDR2 sequences are SGHAT and FQNNGV. The CDR3 is 15 amino acids. Here the CDR3 DNA reads TGTGCCAGCAGCCGGACAGGGTTGTCCAATCAGCCCCAGCATTTT. It encodes CASSRTGLSNQPQHF.